These T cell receptor beta chains were read from a single sample in a study of blood T cell repertoires in COVID-19. TCRdb's table, derived via immunoSEQ multiplex PCR, lists solely in-frame clones and lacks some. Of 180,000 or so clones in the sample, 85% to 90% were seen once. Sequencing was carried out using peripheral blood. Receptors were obtained from a man aged 18 to 29 with active or convalescent COVID-19. Each CDR3 is given with its conserved first and last residue. D genes are given only for firm matches. Size values are once, few and many counts, or a class for expanded clones, and some rows have none.

CDR3 length	V gene	D gene	J gene	clone size	CDR3 DNA	CDR3 protein
15	TRBV5-4	TRBD1	TRBJ1-6	NA	TGTGCCAGCAGGCCAGGGGGCGCAGGGAGTTCACCCCTCCACTTT	CASRPGGAGSSPLHF
16	TRBV4-2	TRBD2	TRBJ2-3	few	TGTGCCAGCAGCATCCGGACTAGTGGCGCTGGAGATACGCAGTATTTT	CASSIRTSGAGDTQYF
14	TRBV9	TRBD1	TRBJ2-5	NA	TGTGCCAGCAGCCGGACAGGGGGCGGGGAGACCCAGTACTTC	CASSRTGGGETQYF
12	TRBV7-8	NA	TRBJ2-1	NA	TGTGCCAGCAGCCCCCCTCTGAATGAGCAGTTCTTC	CASSPPLNEQFF
13	TRBV18	NA	TRBJ2-5	NA	TGTGCCAGCTCACCAAGTAGCGGAGAGACCCAGTACTTC	CASSPSSGETQYF
14	TRBV6-5	NA	TRBJ2-5	NA	TGTGCCAGCTGGGCGGGCTCTACTAAAGAGACCCAGTACTTC	CASWAGSTKETQYF
13	TRBV5-5	NA	TRBJ2-1	once	TGTGCCAGCAGCTTGAGCAGGTACAATGAGCAGTTCTTC	CASSLSRYNEQFF
15	TRBV5-4	TRBD1	TRBJ2-2	NA	TGTGCCAGCAGGGACAGGAACTTTAACACCGGGGAGCTGTTTTTT	CASRDRNFNTGELFF
12	TRBV11-2	NA	TRBJ1-1	NA	TGTGCCAGCGGCAAGATGAACACTGAAGCTTTCTTT	CASGKMNTEAFF
15	TRBV7-3	TRBD2	TRBJ2-1	NA	TGTGCCAGCAGCCGGGGACTAGCGACGAACAATGAGCAGTTCTTC	CASSRGLATNNEQFF
16	TRBV6-1	TRBD1	TRBJ1-6	NA	TGTGCCAGCAGTGGCGGGACAGGGGCGTCGGATTCACCCCTCCACTTT	CASSGGTGASDSPLHF
17	TRBV5-1	NA	TRBJ2-3	NA	TGCGCCAGCAGCTTGTCGGATTGGCGGACTAGCACAGATACGCAGTATTTT	CASSLSDWRTSTDTQYF
14	TRBV5-1	NA	TRBJ1-1	NA	TGCGCCAGCAGTAACACAGCGGGGGGCACTGAAGCTTTCTTT	CASSNTAGGTEAFF
16	TRBV28	NA	TRBJ1-2	NA	TGTGCCAGCAGTTTATCCCCGGGAGGGGGTGGTTATGGCTACACCTTC	CASSLSPGGGGYGYTF
15	TRBV5-1	NA	TRBJ1-2	NA	TGCGCCAGCAGCCTTGGGTATCCGGGGTCGAATGGCTACACCTTC	CASSLGYPGSNGYTF
12	TRBV2	NA	TRBJ1-1	NA	TGTGCCAGCGCTGACGGGAGTGAGGAAGCTTTCTTT	CASADGSEEAFF
17	TRBV2	NA	TRBJ1-5	NA	TGTGCCAGCATAGGCAGGGAGGCCTTTGAGAGCAATCAGCCCCAGCATTTT	CASIGREAFESNQPQHF
15	TRBV29-1	NA	TRBJ1-2	NA	TGCAGCGTTGAAGAGGGGGCAGGGGATAACTATGGCTACACCTTC	CSVEEGAGDNYGYTF
14	TRBV28	TRBD1	TRBJ1-2	NA	TGTGCCAGCAGTTTATCCGACAGGGTTTCCGGCTACACCTTC	CASSLSDRVSGYTF
14	TRBV6-6	TRBD1	TRBJ2-7	NA	TGTGCCAGCAGTTACTCGACAGGGATCTACGAGCAGTACTTC	CASSYSTGIYEQYF
14	TRBV9	NA	TRBJ1-1	NA	TGTGCCAGCAGCGTAGAAGGGACTGGCACTGAAGCTTTCTTT	CASSVEGTGTEAFF
15	TRBV28	TRBD2	TRBJ2-1	NA	TGTGCCAGCAGTTTCCTAGCGGGGGCCGGGGCTGAGCAGTTCTTC	CASSFLAGAGAEQFF